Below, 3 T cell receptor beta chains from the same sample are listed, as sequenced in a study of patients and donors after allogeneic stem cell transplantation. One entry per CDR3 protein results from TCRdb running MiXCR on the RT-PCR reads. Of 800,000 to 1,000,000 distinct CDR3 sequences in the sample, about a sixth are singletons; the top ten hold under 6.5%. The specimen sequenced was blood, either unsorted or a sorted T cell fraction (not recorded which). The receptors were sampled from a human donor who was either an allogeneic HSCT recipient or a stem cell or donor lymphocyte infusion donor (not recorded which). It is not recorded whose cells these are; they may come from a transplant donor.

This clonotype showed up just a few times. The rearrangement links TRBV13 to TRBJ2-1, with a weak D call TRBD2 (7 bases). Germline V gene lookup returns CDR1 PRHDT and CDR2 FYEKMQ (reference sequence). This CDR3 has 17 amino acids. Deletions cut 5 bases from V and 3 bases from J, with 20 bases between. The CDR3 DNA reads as TGTGCCAGCAGCATCAAGGGGGGGGCCTTAATCTACAATGAGCAGTTCTTC. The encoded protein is CASSIKGGALIYNEQFF.

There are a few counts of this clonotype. In DNA form, the CDR3 reads TGTGCCAGCTTTGGGGAACCTACAGGGTCTTACGAGCAGTACTTC. It is translated as CASFGEPTGSYEQYF. The gene calls are TRBV6-2 or TRBV6-3 and TRBJ2-7; D may be TRBD1 (6 bases). The germline V gene encodes CDR1 MNHEY and CDR2 SVGEGT. CDR3 length: 15 residues. V lost 8 bases, J lost 4 bases, and 21 bases lay in between.

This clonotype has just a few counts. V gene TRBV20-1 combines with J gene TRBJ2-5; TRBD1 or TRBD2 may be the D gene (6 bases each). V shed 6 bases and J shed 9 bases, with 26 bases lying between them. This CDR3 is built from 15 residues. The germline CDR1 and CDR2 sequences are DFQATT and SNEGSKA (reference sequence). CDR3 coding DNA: TGCAGTGCAGGGGGGAGACTTGCGGGCCGCGGGTCCCAGTACTTC. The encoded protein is CSAGGRLAGRGSQYF.